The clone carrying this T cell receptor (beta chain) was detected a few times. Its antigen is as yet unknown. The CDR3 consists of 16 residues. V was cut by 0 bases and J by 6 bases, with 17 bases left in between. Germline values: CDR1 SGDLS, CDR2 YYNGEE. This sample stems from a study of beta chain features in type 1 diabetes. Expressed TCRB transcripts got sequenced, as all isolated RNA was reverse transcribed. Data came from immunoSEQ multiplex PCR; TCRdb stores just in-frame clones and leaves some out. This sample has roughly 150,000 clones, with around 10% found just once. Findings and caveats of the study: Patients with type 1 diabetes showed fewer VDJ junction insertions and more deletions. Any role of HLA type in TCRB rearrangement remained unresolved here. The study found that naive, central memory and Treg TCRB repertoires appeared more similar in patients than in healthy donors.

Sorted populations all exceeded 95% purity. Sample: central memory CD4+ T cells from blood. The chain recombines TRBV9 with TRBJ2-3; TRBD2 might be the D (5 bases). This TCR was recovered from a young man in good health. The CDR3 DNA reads TGTGCCAGCAGCGTAGAGGGAGCGGCCCTCACGGATACGCAGTATTTT. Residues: CASSVEGAALTDTQYF.